The sequence of this TCR beta chain was determined in a study of T cells after yellow fever vaccination (dated by TCRdb to between 2018 and 2021). Broadly, across the study: Libraries from fractions with low cell numbers were prepared with the SMART-Seq v4 Ultra Low Input RNA kit. To track T-cell clones before and after primary and booster YFV17D yellow fever vaccination, bulk TCR alpha and beta repertoires were sequenced longitudinally. Two healthy male donors made up the cohort, one aged 18 to 30 years and the other aged 30 to 40 years. Blood was drawn at multiple timepoints before and after primary and secondary immunization, with bulk PBMC replicates and cell subsets isolated.

General findings and caveats noted by the study authors: The secondary T-cell response was found to be weaker but faster than the primary response, with a peak reached on day 5 rather than on day 15. After the booster, most of the clones that had expanded following primary vaccination were detected again (roughly 97% of CD4 and roughly 88% of CD8), which suggests that memory was broadly maintained. Because only two donors were included in the study, the extent to which the findings can be generalized is limited. A small share of clonotypes occurred in both CD4 and CD8 compartments, likely arising from convergent recombination. Computational filtering was required because FACS-sorted repertoires could contain abundant contaminating clonotypes from the bulk population.

This clonotype was counted at least ten times. This clone's antigen is unknown. It has no much larger one-base neighbor in the sample; base qualities were not kept. The CDR3 starts with the cysteine, ends with the phenylalanine, and has 15 residues. Only the CDR3 part of the read is kept: 45 bases, read in frame from the first base. At the junction V is shortened by 0 bases and J by 4 bases; bases outside the gene matches: 5. CDR1 and CDR2, per the germline V gene (reference sequence), are DFQATT and SNEGSKA. The sample's treatment or condition label, decoded: live attenuated yellow fever vaccine strain. A standard Ficoll-Paque protocol was used to isolate PBMCs from peripheral blood. Dynabeads CD4 and CD8 positive selection kits were used to isolate CD4 and CD8 T-cell fractions. RNA was extracted with TriZol from bulk PBMCs, CD4 and CD8 fractions, and dextramer-positive and dextramer-negative fractions.

Sequencing took place on an Illumina NovaSeq 6000. TCR cDNA was synthesized by 5'RACE template switching, through which a universal primer site and unique molecular identifiers were introduced. cDNA synthesis was primed from both the TCR alpha and TCR beta constant segments. Libraries were amplified in two PCR steps, with sample barcodes and sequencing adapters added in the second step. Sequencing of the libraries was done on either Illumina HiSeq 2500 (2x100 bp) or NovaSeq (2x150 bp). On the study's bioinformatics: MIGEC handled demultiplexing of reads and collapsing into UMI consensus sequences, while MiXCR performed V(D)J alignment. Vaccine-responding clonotypes were defined with edgeR using replicate PBMC samples, requiring FDR below 0.01 and a log2 fold change above 5 up to day 15. Each bulk clonotype received a CD4 or CD8 identity based on whether the sequenced CD4 or CD8 repertoire contained that clonotype at higher abundance. The public reads were quality trimmed at Q25 with fastp and then assembled into clones with MiXCR by TCRdb, keeping productive beta chains. Rows with a matching CDR3 protein are joined into one entry that keeps the most common DNA and genes. None of the V and J calls come from the authors' own analysis; TCRdb made them. The sample data list around 260,000 distinct CDR3 sequences, and around 4.9% of these were observed just once. The top ten constitute under 3.5% of the sample.

The material was CD4+ T cells sorted from PBMCs, obtained on the day of the yellow fever booster vaccination. This chain is built from TRBV20-1 and TRBJ2-1; 8 junctional bases match TRBD2. This receptor was obtained from a man younger than 30 who received the YFV17D yellow fever vaccine. The nucleotides read TGCAGTGCTAGAGATCCTCGCGGGGGGTACAATGAGCAGTTCTTC. This encodes CSARDPRGGYNEQFF.